This entry is about one T cell receptor beta chain. Antigen: not known. Sequencing was preceded by expansion of antigen-specific CD4+ T cells with viral peptide pools in the ViraFEST assay. Isolation of CD4+ T cells took place after less than 12 days of culture. Vaccine recipients lacked prior SARS-CoV-2 infection and had negative nucleocapsid antibodies. Researchers reported culturing 2 million to 2.5 million PBMC in each well, adding 10 IU/ml IL-2 and about 9.5 ug/ml peptides. IL-2 medium was substituted for half the medium on days 3 and 7. The CDR3 runs 16 residues. The V gene lost 9 bases and the J gene lost 2 bases, with 21 bases spanning the gap. The germline CDR1 and CDR2 sequences are MDHEN and SYDVKM. The method was immunoSEQ multiplex PCR; TCRdb's version includes in-frame clones alone and lacks a portion of them. The sample includes approximately 68,000 clones, about 79% of them seen just once.

The sample comes from a study of vaccination effects on CD4 cells after COVID-19. Study-wide results and caveats: Convalescent patients were few in the study, and early post-infection timepoints were absent. Clones that were induced by infection or by vaccine showed marked contraction late after vaccination.

The sample in question was CD4+ T cells from PBMCs cultured with SARS-CoV-2 spike peptides, obtained before COVID-19 vaccination. The chain has TRBV28 and TRBJ2-3; perhaps TRBD1 as D (5 bases). This clonotype was sampled from a human donor who received a COVID-19 vaccine. CDR3 residues: CARNRLQGSNTDTQYF. The CDR3 DNA sequence: TGTGCCAGAAACCGCCTTCAGGGTAGTAACACAGATACGCAGTATTTT.